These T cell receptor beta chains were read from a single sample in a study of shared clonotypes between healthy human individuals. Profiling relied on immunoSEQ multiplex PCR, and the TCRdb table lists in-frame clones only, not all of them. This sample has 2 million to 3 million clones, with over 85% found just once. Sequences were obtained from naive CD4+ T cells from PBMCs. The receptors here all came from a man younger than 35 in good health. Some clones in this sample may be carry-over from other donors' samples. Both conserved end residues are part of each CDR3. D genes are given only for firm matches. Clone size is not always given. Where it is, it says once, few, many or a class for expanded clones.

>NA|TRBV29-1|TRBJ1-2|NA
CSALVNTGNYGYTF
TGCAGCGCCCTCGTTAATACTGGGAACTATGGCTACACCTTC
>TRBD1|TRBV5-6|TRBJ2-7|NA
CASSPSDRGDEQYF
TGTGCCAGCAGCCCGAGCGACAGGGGCGACGAGCAGTACTTC
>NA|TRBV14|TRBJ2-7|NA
CASSQGAGVQYF
TGTGCCAGCAGCCAAGGGGCTGGGGTGCAGTACTTC
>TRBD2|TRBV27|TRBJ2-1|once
CASSLFTGLLAGQNEQFF
TGTGCCAGCAGTTTATTCACCGGATTGCTAGCGGGACAAAATGAGCAGTTCTTC
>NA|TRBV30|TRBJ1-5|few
CAWGARGNQPQHF
TGTGCCTGGGGCGCTAGGGGCAATCAGCCCCAGCATTTT
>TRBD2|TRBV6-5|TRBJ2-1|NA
CASSYARTSEYNEQFF
TGTGCCAGCAGTTACGCTCGGACTAGCGAATACAATGAGCAGTTCTTC
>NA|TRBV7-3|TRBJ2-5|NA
CASSLGRDGTQYF
TGTGCCAGCAGCCTCGGACGGGACGGGACCCAGTACTTC
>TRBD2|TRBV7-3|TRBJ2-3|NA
CASSLGLAGVDTQYF
TGTGCCAGCAGCTTAGGACTAGCGGGAGTAGATACGCAGTATTTT
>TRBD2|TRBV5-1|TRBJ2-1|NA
CASSWGLAETYNEQFF
TGCGCCAGCAGCTGGGGACTAGCGGAAACCTACAATGAGCAGTTCTTC
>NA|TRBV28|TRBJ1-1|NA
CASRSGERTEAFF
TGTGCCAGCAGGTCTGGGGAGCGGACTGAAGCTTTCTTT
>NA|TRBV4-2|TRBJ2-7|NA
CASSQVLFGSTYEQYF
TGTGCCAGCAGCCAAGTGCTTTTTGGCAGTACATACGAGCAGTACTTC
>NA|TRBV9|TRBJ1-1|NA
CASSVGNTNTEAFF
TGTGCCAGCAGCGTAGGGAATACGAACACTGAAGCTTTCTTT
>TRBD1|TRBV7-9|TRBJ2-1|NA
CASSRPGTAYNEQFF
TGTGCCAGCAGCCGTCCCGGGACAGCATACAATGAGCAGTTCTTC
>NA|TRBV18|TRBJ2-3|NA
CASSPVQGGSDTQYF
TGTGCCAGCTCACCAGTACAGGGAGGTTCAGATACGCAGTATTTT
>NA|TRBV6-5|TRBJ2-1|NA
CASSRDPTVGEQFF
TGTGCCAGCAGTCGGGACCCAACCGTAGGTGAGCAGTTCTTC
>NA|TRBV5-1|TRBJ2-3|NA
CASSLAQAHSTDTQYF
TGCGCCAGCAGCTTAGCGCAGGCCCACAGCACAGATACGCAGTATTTT
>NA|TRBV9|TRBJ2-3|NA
CASSSTGRGTDTQYF
TGTGCCAGCAGCAGCACAGGGCGAGGCACAGATACGCAGTATTTT
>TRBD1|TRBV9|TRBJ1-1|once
CASSPGQGAPEAFF
TGTGCCAGCAGCCCCGGACAGGGGGCCCCGGAAGCTTTCTTT
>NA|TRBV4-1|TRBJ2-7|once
CASSPPSGTYEQYF
TGCGCCAGCAGCCCCCCCTCTGGTACCTACGAGCAGTACTTC
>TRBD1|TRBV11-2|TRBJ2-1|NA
CASSEDRPYNEQFF
TGTGCCAGCAGCGAGGACAGGCCCTACAATGAGCAGTTCTTC
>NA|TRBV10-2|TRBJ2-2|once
CASTPDWNTGELFF
TGCGCCAGCACCCCGGACTGGAACACCGGGGAGCTGTTTTTT
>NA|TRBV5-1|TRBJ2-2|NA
CASSSTQNTGELFF
TGCGCCAGCAGCTCGACACAGAACACCGGGGAGCTGTTTTTT
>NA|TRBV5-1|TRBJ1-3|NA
CASSLAGVPGNTIYF
TGCGCCAGCAGCTTGGCCGGGGTCCCAGGAAACACCATATATTTT
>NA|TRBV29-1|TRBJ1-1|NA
CSVRNRHGKNTTEAFF
TGCAGCGTTAGAAACAGACATGGGAAGAACACTACTGAAGCTTTCTTT
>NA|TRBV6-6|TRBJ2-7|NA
CASSLDSNAYEQYF
TGTGCCAGCAGTTTGGACAGCAACGCATACGAGCAGTACTTC
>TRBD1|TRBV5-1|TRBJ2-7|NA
CASSLAPPGQGAYEQYF
TGCGCCAGCAGCTTGGCCCCGCCGGGACAGGGGGCCTACGAGCAGTACTTC
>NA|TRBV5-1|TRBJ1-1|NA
CASSFLGGENTEAFF
TGCGCCAGCAGCTTTTTGGGGGGCGAGAACACTGAAGCTTTCTTT
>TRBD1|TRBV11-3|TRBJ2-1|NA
CASSFGQGSYNEQFF
TGTGCCAGCAGTTTCGGACAGGGCTCCTACAATGAGCAGTTCTTC
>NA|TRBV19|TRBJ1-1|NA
CASSIQTEAFF
TGTGCCAGTAGTATACAGACTGAAGCTTTCTTT
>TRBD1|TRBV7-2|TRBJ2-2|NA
CASSLTGGPTGELFF
TGTGCCAGCAGCCTTACAGGGGGCCCTACCGGGGAGCTGTTTTTT
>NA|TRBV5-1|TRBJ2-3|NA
CASSLTSGTDTQYF
TGCGCCAGCAGCTTGACTAGTGGCACAGATACGCAGTATTTT
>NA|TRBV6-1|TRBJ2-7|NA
CASTLDSASSYEQYF
TGTGCCAGCACCCTGGACAGCGCGAGCTCCTACGAGCAGTACTTC
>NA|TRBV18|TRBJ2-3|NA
CASSPVSTDTQYF
TGTGCCAGCTCACCAGTTAGCACAGATACGCAGTATTTT
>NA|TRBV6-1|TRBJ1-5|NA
CASIRDGPAYQPQHF
TGTGCCAGCATAAGGGACGGACCCGCTTATCAGCCCCAGCATTTT
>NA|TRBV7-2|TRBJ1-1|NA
CASSLLFWVGGTEAFF
TGTGCCAGCAGCTTACTCTTCTGGGTCGGGGGCACTGAAGCTTTCTTT
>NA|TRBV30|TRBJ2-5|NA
CAWSRQRTSTQQETQYF
TGTGCCTGGAGTCGGCAGAGGACCAGCACGCAACAAGAGACCCAGTACTTC
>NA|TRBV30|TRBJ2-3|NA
CAWSVIGVSSDTQYF
TGTGCCTGGAGCGTTATAGGGGTTTCGTCAGATACGCAGTATTTT
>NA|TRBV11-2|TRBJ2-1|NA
CASRDQDAFYNEQFF
TGTGCCAGCAGGGATCAGGACGCTTTCTACAATGAGCAGTTCTTC
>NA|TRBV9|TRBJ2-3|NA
CASSTRGDYTDTQYF
TGTGCCAGCAGCACCAGGGGAGATTATACAGATACGCAGTATTTT